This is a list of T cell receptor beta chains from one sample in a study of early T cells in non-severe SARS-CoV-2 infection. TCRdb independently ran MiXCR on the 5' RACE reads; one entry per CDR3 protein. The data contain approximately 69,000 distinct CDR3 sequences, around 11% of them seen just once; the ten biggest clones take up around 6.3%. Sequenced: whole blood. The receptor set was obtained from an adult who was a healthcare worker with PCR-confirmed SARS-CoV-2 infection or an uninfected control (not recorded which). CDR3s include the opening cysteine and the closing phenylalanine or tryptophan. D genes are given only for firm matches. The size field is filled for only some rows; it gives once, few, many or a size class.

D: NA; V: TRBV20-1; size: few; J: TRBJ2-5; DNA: TGCAGTGCTAGAATAGTTGGGCTTCCGGTCCAAGAGACCCAGTACTTC; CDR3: CSARIVGLPVQETQYF
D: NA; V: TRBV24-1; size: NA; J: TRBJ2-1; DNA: TGTGCCAAAAATGAGCAGTTCTTC; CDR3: CAKNEQFF
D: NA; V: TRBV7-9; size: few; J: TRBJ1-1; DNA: TGTGCCAGCAGCTTAGTGGCCGAGAACACTGAAGCTTTCTTT; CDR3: CASSLVAENTEAFF
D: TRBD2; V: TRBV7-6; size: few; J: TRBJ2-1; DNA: TGTGCCAGCAGCTTAGAGACGGCGGGAGGGCCTGCGAATGAGCAGTTCTTC; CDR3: CASSLETAGGPANEQFF
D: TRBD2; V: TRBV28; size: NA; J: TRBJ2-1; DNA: TGTGCCAGCAGAGTCCCGGGACTAGCGGATTACAATGAGCAGTTCTTC; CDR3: CASRVPGLADYNEQFF
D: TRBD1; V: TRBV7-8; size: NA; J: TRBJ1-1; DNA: TGTGCCAGCAGCTCGCCGACAGGGGTGAACACTGAAGCTTTCTTT; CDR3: CASSSPTGVNTEAFF
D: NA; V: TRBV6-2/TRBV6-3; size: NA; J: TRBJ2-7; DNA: TGTGCCAGCAATTATTTTACGGGGGAGCAGTACTTC; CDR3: CASNYFTGEQYF
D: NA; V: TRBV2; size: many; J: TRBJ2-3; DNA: TGTGCCAGCAGTGGAGGTCGGGGGGCTAGTCGGACAGATACGCAGTATTTT; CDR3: CASSGGRGASRTDTQYF
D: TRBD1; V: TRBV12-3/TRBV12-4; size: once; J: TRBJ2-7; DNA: TGTGCCAGCAGTGCCCGGGACAGTTCCTACGAGCAGTACTTC; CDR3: CASSARDSSYEQYF
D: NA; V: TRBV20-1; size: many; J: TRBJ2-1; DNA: TGCGCAATGGCTAGGATTTACAATGAGCAGTTCTTC; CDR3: CAMARIYNEQFF
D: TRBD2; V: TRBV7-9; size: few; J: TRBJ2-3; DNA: TGTGCCAGCAGCCCCACTTCTTGGGGGGGATCAGATACGCAGTATTTT; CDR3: CASSPTSWGGSDTQYF
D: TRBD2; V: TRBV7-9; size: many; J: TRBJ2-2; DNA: TGTGCCAGCAGCTCAACAGCGGGAGCGGGAACCGGGGAGCTGTTTTTT; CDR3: CASSSTAGAGTGELFF
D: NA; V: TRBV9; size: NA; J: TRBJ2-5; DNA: TGTGCCAGCACCCGGACGCCGTACCAAGAGACCCAGTACTTC; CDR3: CASTRTPYQETQYF
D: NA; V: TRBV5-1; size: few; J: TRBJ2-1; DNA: TGCGCCAGCAGCTTAGAGACAGGAAAGCACAATGAGCAGTTCTTC; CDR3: CASSLETGKHNEQFF
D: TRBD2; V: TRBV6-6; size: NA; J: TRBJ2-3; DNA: TGTGCCAGCAGTTACTCACCACCTAGCGGGGTTCCCACGGGTACGCAGTATTTT; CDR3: CASSYSPPSGVPTGTQYF
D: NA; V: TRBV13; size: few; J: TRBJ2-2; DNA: TGTGCCAGCAGTTCCGACCTGGGCGCGGGGGAGCTGTTTTTT; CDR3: CASSSDLGAGELFF
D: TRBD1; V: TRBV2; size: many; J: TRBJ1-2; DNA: TGTGCCAGCAAACCGGGACAGGGGGCGCGTGGCTACACCTTC; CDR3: CASKPGQGARGYTF
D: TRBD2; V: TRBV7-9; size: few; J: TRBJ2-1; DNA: TGTGCCAGCAGCTCCCGACAGCGGGAAGATTACAATGAGCAGTTCTTC; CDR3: CASSSRQREDYNEQFF
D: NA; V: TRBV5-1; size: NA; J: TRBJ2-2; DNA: TGCGCCAGCATTTTGAGGGTGCGAGTCGGGACCGGGGAGCTGTTTTTT; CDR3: CASILRVRVGTGELFF
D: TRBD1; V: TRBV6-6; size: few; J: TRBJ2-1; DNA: TGTGCCAGCAGTTACGGTACAGGGGCCTACAATGAGCAGTTCTTC; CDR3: CASSYGTGAYNEQFF
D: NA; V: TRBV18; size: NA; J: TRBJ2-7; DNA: TGTGCCAGCTCACCACCGGTCTGGCCCACAGGGACCTCCTACGAGCAGTACTTC; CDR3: CASSPPVWPTGTSYEQYF
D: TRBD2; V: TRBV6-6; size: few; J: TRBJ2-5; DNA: TGTGCCAGCAGTTTTCGGCAGCGGGAGGGACAAGAGACCCAGTACTTC; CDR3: CASSFRQREGQETQYF
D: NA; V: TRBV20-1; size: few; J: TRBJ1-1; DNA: TGCAGTGCCGGTACTGGGGGCTCCTGGAACACTGAAGCTTTCTTT; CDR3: CSAGTGGSWNTEAFF
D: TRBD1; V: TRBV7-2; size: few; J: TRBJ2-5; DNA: TGTGCCAGCCGAGGTTGGGGACAGGGCATGGAGACCCAGTACTTC; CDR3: CASRGWGQGMETQYF
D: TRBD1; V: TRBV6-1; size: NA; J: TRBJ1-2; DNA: TGTGCCAGCAGTGAGGGGACAGCCTATGGCTACACCTTC; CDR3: CASSEGTAYGYTF
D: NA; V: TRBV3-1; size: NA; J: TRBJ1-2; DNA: TGTGCCAGCAGCCACAGCGATGGTGGCTACACCTTC; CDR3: CASSHSDGGYTF
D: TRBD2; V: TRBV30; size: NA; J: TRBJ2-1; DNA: TGTGCCTGGAGTGTACTAGCGGGAAGGAATGAGCAGTTCTTC; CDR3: CAWSVLAGRNEQFF
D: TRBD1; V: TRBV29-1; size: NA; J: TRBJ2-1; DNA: TGCAGCGTTACAACAGGGGTAAACAATGAGCAGTTCTTC; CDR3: CSVTTGVNNEQFF
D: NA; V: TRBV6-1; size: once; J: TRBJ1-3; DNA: TGTGCCAGCAGTGAAAAGGGAGACCGATACTCCGGAAACACCATATATTTT; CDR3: CASSEKGDRYSGNTIYF
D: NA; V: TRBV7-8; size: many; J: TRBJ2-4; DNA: TGTGCCAGCACACCAGGGCCCACCAAAAACATTCAGTACTTC; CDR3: CASTPGPTKNIQYF
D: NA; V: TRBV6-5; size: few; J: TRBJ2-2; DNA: TGTGCCAGCAGTTACCAGGCAGCGAACACCGGGGAGCTGTTTTTT; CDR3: CASSYQAANTGELFF
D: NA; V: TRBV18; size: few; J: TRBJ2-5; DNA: TGTGCCAGCTCACCGCTCGGGCTAGGGACTCAAGAGACCCAGTACTTC; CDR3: CASSPLGLGTQETQYF
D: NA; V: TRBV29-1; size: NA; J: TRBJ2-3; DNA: TGCAGCGCCAGGCGGGGTGAAGATACGCAGTATTTT; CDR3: CSARRGEDTQYF
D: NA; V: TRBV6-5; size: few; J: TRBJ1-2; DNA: TGTGCCAGCAGATCTACTAACTATGGCTACACCTTC; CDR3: CASRSTNYGYTF
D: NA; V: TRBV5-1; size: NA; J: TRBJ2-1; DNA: TGCGCCAGCAGCTTGGTGTCCGGAGCGGGACACGGGCAGTTCTTC; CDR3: CASSLVSGAGHGQFF
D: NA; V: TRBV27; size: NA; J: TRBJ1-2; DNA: TGTGCCAGCAGTTTAGGGGGGGCGAGTGGCTACACCTTC; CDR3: CASSLGGASGYTF
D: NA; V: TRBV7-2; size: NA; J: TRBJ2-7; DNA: TGTGCCAGCAGCTTGGATGGAGGAACCTACGAGCAGTACTTC; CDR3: CASSLDGGTYEQYF
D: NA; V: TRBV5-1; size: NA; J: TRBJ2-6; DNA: TGCGCCAGCAGCTTAGACTCTGGGGCCAACGTCCTGACTTTC; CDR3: CASSLDSGANVLTF
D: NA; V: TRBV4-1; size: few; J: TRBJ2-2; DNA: TGCGCCAGCAGCCACCCACGGAGGGGAGACACCGGGGAGCTGTTTTTT; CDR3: CASSHPRRGDTGELFF
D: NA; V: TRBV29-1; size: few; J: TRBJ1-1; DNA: TGCAGCGTAATCGATCGGACCGCCCGTACTGAAGCTTTCTTT; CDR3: CSVIDRTARTEAFF
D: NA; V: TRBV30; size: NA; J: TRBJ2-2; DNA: TGTGCCGCTGGAATAGGGATTATACCTGCTGGGGAGCTGTTTTTT; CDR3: CAAGIGIIPAGELFF
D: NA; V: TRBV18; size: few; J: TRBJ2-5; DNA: TGTGCCAGCTCAATGGAAGAGACCCAGTACTTC; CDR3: CASSMEETQYF
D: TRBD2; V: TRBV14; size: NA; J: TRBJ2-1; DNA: TGTGCCAGCAGCGCCCTGGGGACTAGCGGGAGGAATGAGCAGTTCTTC; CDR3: CASSALGTSGRNEQFF
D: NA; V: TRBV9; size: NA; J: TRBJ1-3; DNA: TGTGCCAGCAGCGTAGCAGCGAGCTCTGGAAACACCATATATTTT; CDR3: CASSVAASSGNTIYF
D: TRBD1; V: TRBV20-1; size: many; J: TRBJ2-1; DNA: TGCAGTGCTAGCACAGGGGACGATTACAATGAGCAGTTCTTC; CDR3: CSASTGDDYNEQFF
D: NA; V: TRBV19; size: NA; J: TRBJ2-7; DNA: TGTGCCAGTAGTATAATGGCCAGGGGACGCGAGCAGTACTTC; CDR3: CASSIMARGREQYF
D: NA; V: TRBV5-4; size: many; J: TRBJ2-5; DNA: TGTGCCAGCAGCTTTGGGGGCGTTCAGCAAGAGACCCAGTACTTC; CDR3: CASSFGGVQQETQYF
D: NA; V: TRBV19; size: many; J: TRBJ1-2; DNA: TGTGCCAGTTGGGAGAACTATGGCTACACCTTC; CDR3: CASWENYGYTF
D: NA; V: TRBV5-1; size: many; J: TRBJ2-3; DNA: TGCGCCAGCAGCTTGGTCCTAAACACAGATACGCAGTATTTT; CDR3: CASSLVLNTDTQYF